Following are 23 T cell receptor beta chains from one sample sequenced in a study of cytomegalovirus exposure and HLA in healthy donors. The PCR ran on 60 Vbeta and 13 Jbeta primers. The table came from immunoSEQ multiplex PCR; TCRdb's copy has only in-frame clones and leaves some out. This table has 57,000 or so clones, approximately 70% appearing once. What was sequenced was PBMCs. All receptors derive from a woman aged 60 to 75 in good health and CMV-seropositive.

This clone occurred a few times. This sequence joins TRBV7-2 and TRBJ2-7, with no clear D. The CDR3 extends over 13 amino acids. V was shortened by 1 base and J by 5 bases, with 9 bases between the two germline ends. Per the germline V gene, CDR1 is SGHTA and CDR2 is FQGNSA. This CDR3 reads CASSLGPGDEQYF. In DNA, the CDR3 is TGTGCCAGCAGCTTAGGACCAGGCGACGAGCAGTACTTC.

This chain joins TRBV7-7 and TRBJ2-3; D remains unclear. With 5 bases removed from V and 2 bases from J, the gap between germline ends came to 8 bases. Germline values: CDR1 SSHAT, CDR2 FNYEAQ (reference sequence). The CDR3 totals 13 residues. The CDR3 sequence is CASSRDTTDTQYF. CDR3 coding DNA: TGTGCCAGCAGCCGTGACACCACAGATACGCAGTATTTT.

This chain uses TRBV11-3 with TRBJ1-4; 9 bases align to TRBD1. Germline V gives CDR1 SGHNT, CDR2 YENEEA. The CDR3 is made up of 14 amino acids. J was trimmed by 6 bases and V by 7 bases; bases with no gene match: 6. The CDR3 here is CASTGQGLDEKLFF. The CDR3 nucleotides read TGTGCCAGCACGGGACAGGGCTTAGATGAAAAACTGTTTTTT.

This clone was picked up a small number of times. The rearrangement links TRBV11-2 to TRBJ1-3; 7 bases agree with TRBD1. Per germline, CDR1 SGHAT and CDR2 FQNNGV. The CDR3 is made up of 17 amino acids. J lost 0 bases, V lost 5 bases, and 10 bases had no gene match. The CDR3 reads CASSLQYRGRSGNTIYF. CDR3 nucleotides: TGTGCCAGCAGCCTTCAGTACAGGGGCCGCTCTGGAAACACCATATATTTT.

V and J are TRBV4-2 and TRBJ1-2, with D possibly TRBD1 on 5 matching bases. V shed 0 bases and J shed 2 bases, with 7 bases lying between them. Germline assignment: CDR1 LGHNA and CDR2 YNFKEQ. The CDR3 sequence is 14 residues long. CDR3 sequence: CASSQDGGNYGYTF. CDR3 sequence (DNA): TGTGCCAGCAGCCAAGATGGGGGGAACTATGGCTACACCTTC.

This sequence joins TRBV4-3 and TRBJ2-5, with 10 bases aligning to TRBD1. The trim removed 1 base at V and 4 bases at J, leaving 6 bases unmatched. CDR3 length equals 16 residues. CDR1 is LGHNA and CDR2 is YSLEER in the germline V gene. CDR3 in amino acids: CASSQGETGGRETQYF. For the CDR3, the DNA is TGCGCCAGCAGCCAAGGGGAGACAGGGGGCAGAGAGACCCAGTACTTC.

V and J are TRBV7-2 and TRBJ1-3; 7 nucleotides match TRBD1. Germline trimming cut 6 bases from V and 0 bases from J; bases unmatched to any gene: 5. Germline CDR1 SGHTA, CDR2 FQGNSA. The CDR3 spans 15 residues. CDR3 loop: CASREQGISGNTIYF. The CDR3 DNA is TGTGCCAGCAGGGAACAGGGGATCTCTGGAAACACCATATATTTT.

The gene calls are TRBV7-2 and TRBJ1-1; 9 positions agree with TRBD1. V dropped 3 bases and J dropped 4; count of bases not matched to a gene: 3. This CDR3 contains 14 residues. Germline lookup yields CDR1 SGHTA and CDR2 FQGNSA. As DNA, the CDR3 is TGTGCCAGCAGCTTCGGACAGGGGACCACTGAAGCTTTCTTT. This codes for CASSFGQGTTEAFF.

The chain has TRBV6-1 and TRBJ2-1; D not certain. The germline CDR1 and CDR2 sequences are MNHNS and SASEGT. The CDR3 sequence is 11 residues long. V was cut by 3 bases and J by 8 bases, with 5 bases left in between. DNA of the CDR3: TGTGCCAGCAGTGATCGGTATGAGCAGTTCTTC. It translates to CASSDRYEQFF.

The CDR3 spells CSVELPQGAYEQYF. The CDR3, as DNA: TGCAGCGTTGAACTCCCGCAGGGGGCCTACGAGCAGTACTTC. The chain employs TRBV29-1 and TRBJ2-7, with 7 bases aligning to TRBD1. The CDR3 consists of 14 residues. The germline CDR1 and CDR2 sequences are SQVTM and ANQGSEA. Losses at the gene ends were 2 bases for V and 2 bases for J; bases not matched to a gene: 6.

The V call is TRBV2, the J call TRBJ2-1, with D uncertain. Germline assignment: CDR1 SNHLY and CDR2 FYNNEI. Trimming shortened V by 1 base and J by 8 bases, and 12 bases separated the two germline ends. There are 14 residues in the CDR3. The CDR3: CASSEGPLKHEQFF. In DNA, the CDR3 is TGTGCCAGCAGTGAAGGCCCACTTAAGCATGAGCAGTTCTTC.

V and J are TRBV7-2 and TRBJ1-6; the D gene is possibly TRBD1 (5 bases). The CDR3 contains 14 residues. Germline CDR1 and CDR2: SGHTA and FQGNSA. Trimming pared 1 base from V and 6 bases from J, leaving 7 bases between. The CDR3 spells CASSLGQTNSPLHF. CDR3 coding DNA: TGTGCCAGCAGCTTAGGACAGACTAATTCACCCCTCCACTTT.

The J gene is TRBJ1-2, the V gene TRBV4-1, with 7 bases identical to TRBD1. The CDR3 has 15 residues. The V gene's germline CDR1 is MGHRA and CDR2 YSYEKL. V dropped 2 bases and J dropped 2; count of bases not matched to a gene: 5. The CDR3 DNA reads as TGCGCCAGCAGCCAACAGGACAGGACGAACTATGGCTACACCTTC. It yields the protein CASSQQDRTNYGYTF.

A few counts support this clone. The chain links TRBV5-4 to TRBJ1-2; possible D gene TRBD1, 6 bases. This CDR3 region has 15 residues. Germline V gene data show CDR1 as SGHNT and CDR2 as YYREEE (reference sequence). V was clipped by 0 bases and J by 11 bases, with 20 bases between them. CDR3 bases: TGTGCCAGCAGCTTGGTTTCCGGACAGACGATAGGGTACACCTTC. The encoded protein is CASSLVSGQTIGYTF.

V gene TRBV27 combines with J gene TRBJ1-4, with D hard to call. Germline CDR1 is MNHEY and CDR2 is SMNVEV (reference sequence). The CDR3 covers 15 residues. V was clipped by 5 bases and J by 2 bases, with 12 bases between them. This CDR3 is CASSPSWLTNEKLFF. Written as DNA, the CDR3 is TGTGCCAGCAGTCCTTCGTGGCTTACTAATGAAAAACTGTTTTTT. Using reference TRBV27 and TRBJ1-4 for the parts outside the CDR3, the full variable domain is EAQVTQNPRYLITVTGKKLTVTCSQNMNHEYMSWYRQDPGLGLRQIYYSMNVEVTDKGDVPEGYKVSRKEKRNFPLILESPSPNQTSLYFCASSPSWLTNEKLFFGSGTQLSVL.

This clone was observed a single time. The chain couples TRBV5-8 to TRBJ2-3; 7 positions match TRBD1. CDR3 length: 20 residues. Germline loops: CDR1 SGHTS, CDR2 YDEGEE. After removal of 1 base from V and 0 bases from J, the junction contained 17 bases not matched to a gene. The CDR3 DNA follows: TGTGCCAGCAGCTTGTTCGGACAGGCCAGTACCTCCACTAGCACAGATACGCAGTATTTT. It translates to CASSLFGQASTSTSTDTQYF.

The chain recombines TRBV11-2 with TRBJ1-1; 10 nucleotides match TRBD1. The CDR3 has 13 residues. The germline V gene has CDR1 SGHAT and CDR2 FQNNGV. Germline trimming cut 5 bases from V and 10 bases from J; bases unmatched to any gene: 7. For the CDR3, the DNA is TGTGCCAGCAGCACGCGGGACAGGGGATTAGCTTTCTTT. This codes for CASSTRDRGLAFF.

The gene calls are TRBV7-9 and TRBJ1-1; 8 positions agree with TRBD1. V was clipped by 5 bases and J by 4 bases; unmatched bases: 9. The germline V gene has CDR1 SEHNR and CDR2 FQNEAQ (reference sequence). This CDR3 is built from 15 residues. The CDR3 region has the DNA TGTGCCAGCAGCCCAGTGACAGGGGACGCCACTGAAGCTTTCTTT. This encodes CASSPVTGDATEAFF.

This clone was recorded a few times. The junction does not match germline at one end; this may be a read error. The chain is built from TRBV4-1 and TRBJ2-7, with 11 bases fitting TRBD2. Germline CDR1 MGHRA, CDR2 YSYEKL. This CDR3 is 14 amino acids long. The CDR3 sequence is CASSQGTSGYEQYF. The DNA of the CDR3 is TGTGCCAGCAGCCAGGGGACTAGCGGCTACGAGCAGTACTTC.

Comments on this clone: Other DNA sequences in the sample encode the same CDR3. The chain has TRBV6-1 and TRBJ2-2, with a tentative D call TRBD1 (5 bases). V dropped 6 bases and J dropped 4 bases, with 12 bases sitting between them. Germline CDR1 is MNHNS and CDR2 is SASEGT. This CDR3 has 14 amino acids. The CDR3: CASSESTVTGELFF. The CDR3, as DNA: TGTGCCAGCAGCGAATCGACAGTCACCGGGGAGCTGTTTTTT.

The chain uses TRBV30 and TRBJ1-3; D gene unclear. CDR3 length: 14 residues. Germline lookup yields CDR1 GTSNPN and CDR2 SVGIG (reference sequence). Trimming stripped 1 base from V and 0 bases from J, with 7 bases between. Here the CDR3 reads CAWSEGGSGNTIYF. CDR3 DNA: TGTGCCTGGAGTGAAGGAGGCTCTGGAAACACCATATATTTT.

V is TRBV2 and J is TRBJ1-2; possible D gene TRBD1, 5 bases. CDR1 is SNHLY, CDR2 FYNNEI, per germline. The V and J ends lost 7 bases and 7 bases respectively, with 22 bases between them. The CDR3 sequence is 15 residues long. This CDR3 reads CASTLDSPTASGYTF. CDR3 in DNA: TGTGCCAGCACCCTAGACAGTCCAACGGCGTCTGGCTACACCTTC.

As regards this clone: Other DNA variants within this sample encode the same CDR3. V gene TRBV7-2 combines with J gene TRBJ1-2; D perhaps matches TRBD1 (5 bases). Germline assignment: CDR1 SGHTA and CDR2 FQGNSA. CDR3 size: 12 residues. V was trimmed by 5 bases and J by 5 bases, leaving 9 bases between them. In DNA form, the CDR3 reads TGTGCCAGCAGCCGGGGGGGATATGGCTACACCTTC. Protein product: CASSRGGYGYTF.